A selection of T cell receptor beta chains follows, all from one sample in a study of shared clonotypes between healthy human individuals. Using immunoSEQ multiplex PCR, the repertoire was profiled, and TCRdb retains in-frame clones only, with some absent. The top ten hold about 1.5% of the sample, which has 950,000 to 1,100,000 clones, roughly 75% seen once. The sample taken for sequencing was memory CD4+ T cells sorted from blood. Receptors originate from a man aged 18 to 29 in good health. The conserved cysteine and the conserved F or W are not part of the CDR3 here.

CDR3: ASSLVSGSYNEQF
V: TRBV5-1
J: TRBJ2-1
length: 13

CDR3: ASSPTTSGRVEETQY
V: TRBV5-1
J: TRBJ2-5
length: 15

CDR3: SVIGQGGGYT
V: TRBV29-1
J: TRBJ1-2
length: 10

CDR3: ASSRTGTTYEQY
V: TRBV5-1
J: TRBJ2-7
length: 12

CDR3: ASSRPRRGSYEQY
V: TRBV21-1
J: TRBJ2-7
length: 13

CDR3: AWSGGGKTQY
V: TRBV30
J: TRBJ2-5
length: 10

CDR3: ASSPGLASEQY
V: TRBV19
J: TRBJ2-7
length: 11

CDR3: ASSGDIHGSPLH
V: TRBV9
J: TRBJ1-6
length: 12

CDR3: ASSGSTGTGSYEQY
V: TRBV9
J: TRBJ2-7
length: 14

CDR3: ASSLRTGDGYT
V: TRBV4-1
J: TRBJ1-2
length: 11

CDR3: ATSRAPGQANEKLF
V: TRBV15
J: TRBJ1-4
length: 14

CDR3: ASSQDDGSLYGYT
V: TRBV4-3
J: TRBJ1-2
length: 13

CDR3: ASSVLAGVYNEQF
V: TRBV7-2
J: TRBJ2-1
length: 13

CDR3: ASSSLLYEQF
V: TRBV7-8
J: TRBJ2-1
length: 10

CDR3: ASSVGDRYNSPLH
V: TRBV2
J: TRBJ1-6
length: 13

CDR3: ASHRGGASYEQY
V: TRBV7-2
J: TRBJ2-7
length: 12

CDR3: ATADPSGGGELF
V: TRBV19
J: TRBJ2-2
length: 12

CDR3: ASSLEGGVINIQY
V: TRBV11-2
J: TRBJ2-4
length: 13

CDR3: AISEGLETQY
V: TRBV10-3
J: TRBJ2-5
length: 10

CDR3: AWSVHPGYT
V: TRBV30
J: TRBJ1-2
length: 9

CDR3: ASGLDIDRGPGYT
V: TRBV12-5
J: TRBJ1-2
length: 13

CDR3: ASSYREKLF
V: TRBV6-5
J: TRBJ1-4
length: 9

CDR3: ASSPGSGADYGYT
V: TRBV18
J: TRBJ1-2
length: 13

CDR3: SVGEEKLF
V: TRBV29-1
J: TRBJ1-4
length: 8

CDR3: ASRPTGDQPQH
V: TRBV6-1
J: TRBJ1-5
length: 11

CDR3: ASSLDLIGRGELF
V: TRBV5-1
J: TRBJ2-2
length: 13

CDR3: ASSQVGRGIQPQH
V: TRBV4-1
J: TRBJ1-5
length: 13

CDR3: ASSLGVGYT
V: TRBV5-5
J: TRBJ1-2
length: 9

CDR3: ASSARGGPTDTQY
V: TRBV6-1
J: TRBJ2-3
length: 13

CDR3: ASSVGVGQGFREQF
V: TRBV9
J: TRBJ2-1
length: 14

CDR3: AWNRDRADTGKLF
V: TRBV30
J: TRBJ2-2
length: 13

CDR3: ASSSGHTSSYEQY
V: TRBV27
J: TRBJ2-7
length: 13

CDR3: ASSPPTGGGYGYT
V: TRBV18
J: TRBJ1-2
length: 13

CDR3: ASSLTGGITDTQY
V: TRBV6-1
J: TRBJ2-3
length: 13

CDR3: ASSKEGEVDTQY
V: TRBV25-1
J: TRBJ2-3
length: 12

CDR3: AISESWESTEAF
V: TRBV10-3
J: TRBJ1-1
length: 12

CDR3: ASSQQALGATEAF
V: TRBV4-2
J: TRBJ1-1
length: 13

CDR3: ASSPAPQPEAF
V: TRBV28
J: TRBJ1-1
length: 11

CDR3: ASSEGANGYEQY
V: TRBV9
J: TRBJ2-7
length: 12

CDR3: ASRTSGPTDTQY
V: TRBV5-1
J: TRBJ2-3
length: 12

CDR3: ASSLGDRGITYNSPLH
V: TRBV5-1
J: TRBJ1-6
length: 16

CDR3: ASSPQAGGPYEQY
V: TRBV18
J: TRBJ2-7
length: 13

CDR3: ASSLDRQQTEAF
V: TRBV5-4
J: TRBJ1-1
length: 12

CDR3: ASSLGQTSNQPQH
V: TRBV27
J: TRBJ1-5
length: 13

CDR3: ASSPGPQSSYEQY
V: TRBV13
J: TRBJ2-7
length: 13

CDR3: ASSLNRTPHDQPQH
V: TRBV7-3
J: TRBJ1-5
length: 14

CDR3: ASTWSPGSNQPQH
V: TRBV6-1
J: TRBJ1-5
length: 13

CDR3: ASSREEGRTDTQY
V: TRBV9
J: TRBJ2-3
length: 13

CDR3: ASSYTGQGGTEAF
V: TRBV6-6
J: TRBJ1-1
length: 13

CDR3: AIRQESQPQH
V: TRBV19
J: TRBJ1-5
length: 10

CDR3: ASQQTLSSYEQY
V: TRBV5-1
J: TRBJ2-7
length: 12

CDR3: ASTTQGGNTIY
V: TRBV7-2
J: TRBJ1-3
length: 11

CDR3: ASNAGDSNQPQH
V: TRBV28
J: TRBJ1-5
length: 12

CDR3: ASSTGQGTTEQF
V: TRBV5-1
J: TRBJ2-1
length: 12

CDR3: ASTWARSGETQY
V: TRBV6-1
J: TRBJ2-5
length: 12

CDR3: ASSVGVLETQY
V: TRBV6-1
J: TRBJ2-5
length: 11

CDR3: ASWGQGAGDTQY
V: TRBV11-1
J: TRBJ2-3
length: 12

CDR3: ASSPGRNTQY
V: TRBV11-2
J: TRBJ2-3
length: 10